This TCR beta chain was recorded in a study of preoperative IRX-2 immunotherapy in early breast cancer. Between the trimmed V and J ends, which lost 9 bases and 6 bases, there was a span of 15 bases. The V gene's germline CDR1 is SGHDN and CDR2 FVKESK. The CDR3 is 13 amino acids. Treatment reported: preoperative locoregional IRX-2 cytokine immunotherapy. Patients received preoperative, locoregional IRX-2 cytokine immunotherapy in a phase Ib study. TCRdb keeps only in-frame clones here, not all; method: immunoSEQ multiplex PCR. The sample consists of approximately 26,000 clones, roughly 80% of them appearing once.

This TCR was recovered from a human donor with breast cancer. The chain links TRBV14 to TRBJ2-1; D is uncertain. Sequenced here: lymph node tissue, sampled after IRX-2 immunotherapy. CDR3 amino acids: CASAHLNLNEQFF. DNA for the CDR3: TGTGCCAGTGCTCACCTAAACCTCAATGAGCAGTTCTTC.